This TCR beta chain was obtained from a study of cytomegalovirus exposure and HLA in healthy donors. About the research overall: In an early release, HLA-typed donors contributed tens of millions of unique TCR sequences.

The junction had 13 bases not matched to a gene; V was cut back by 4 bases and J by 2 bases. CDR1 and CDR2 (germline): SGHRS, YFSETQ. CDR3 size: 17 residues. Whole-study results and caveats: Cytomegalovirus status was reportedly diagnosed by the classifier with high specificity and sensitivity. One later analysis reportedly identified an Asian-associated ancestry cluster that showed fewer N-insertions than the approximately 710-donor mean.

PCR primers comprised 60 Vbeta and 13 Jbeta primers. Assay used: immunoSEQ multiplex PCR; TCRdb lists only in-frame clones, some missing. The table lists 200,000 to 250,000 clones, over 65% of them singletons. Details on this clone: Its target is not known.

The sequencing input was PBMCs. V and J are TRBV5-1 and TRBJ2-3; 7 nucleotides match TRBD2. The TCR originated in a human donor in good health. DNA for the CDR3: TGCGCCAGCAGCGGGGGGGGAGCGACAACACACACAGATACGCAGTATTTT. Its translation is CASSGGGATTHTDTQYF.